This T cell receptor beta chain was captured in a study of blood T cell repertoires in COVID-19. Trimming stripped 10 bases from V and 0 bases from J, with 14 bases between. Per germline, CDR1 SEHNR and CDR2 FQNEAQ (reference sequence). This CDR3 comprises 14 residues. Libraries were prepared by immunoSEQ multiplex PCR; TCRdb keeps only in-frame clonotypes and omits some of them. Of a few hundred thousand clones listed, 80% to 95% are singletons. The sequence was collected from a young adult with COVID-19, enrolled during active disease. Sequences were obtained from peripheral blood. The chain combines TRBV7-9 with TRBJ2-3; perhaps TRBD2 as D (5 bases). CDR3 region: CATSGSGSTDTQYF. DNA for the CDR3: TGTGCCACCTCGGGGTCGGGGAGCACAGATACGCAGTATTTT.